Each of the 23 T cell receptor beta chains below was sequenced from the same sample in a study of T cell clonality in common variable immunodeficiency. The repertoire was sequenced with immunoSEQ multiplex PCR; TCRdb's copy has only in-frame clones and lacks some. The repertoire shows 50,000 or so clones, none seen only once; the top ten take more than 3%. The material sequenced was peripheral blood mononuclear cells. The receptor source for this set is a person between 18 and 75 years old in good health.

This clone was counted many times. The read comes to an end 3 residues before the CDR3 does, leaving the germline J gene to fill in the end. The gene calls are TRBV6-2 or TRBV6-3 and TRBJ1-1, with D perhaps TRBD1 (6 bases). The V and J ends lost 7 bases and 5 bases respectively, with 17 bases between them. Per the germline V gene, CDR1 is MNHEY and CDR2 is SVGEGT. CDR3 length equals 14 residues. The sequenced part of the CDR3 DNA is TGTGCCAGCAAAGACCCGGGGGGCGTGACTGAA. It yields the protein CASKDPGGVTE. The whole CDR3 protein reads CASKDPGGVTEAFF.

This clone has only a few counts. The observed sequence ends 3 residues before the CDR3 terminus, with the missing tail filled in from the germline J gene. The rearrangement joins TRBV7-9 to TRBJ2-7; 9 nucleotides match TRBD2. Per germline, CDR1 SEHNR and CDR2 FQNEAQ (reference sequence). V shed 5 bases, J shed 2 bases, and the junction held 4 bases outside the gene matches. This CDR3 comprises 14 residues. CDR3 DNA (partial): TGTGCCAGCAGCAAGCGGGAGGCCACCTACGAG. Its translation is CASSKREATYE. The entire CDR3 is CASSKREATYEQYF.

Remarks on this clone: With the read ending 3 residues before the CDR3 end, the germline J gene is used to fill in that end. This chain links TRBV19 with TRBJ1-5, with D hard to call. Germline V CDR1 and CDR2: LNHDA, SQIVND (reference sequence). V lost 6 bases and J lost 2, with 14 bases in between. The CDR3 contains 15 residues. The CDR3 reads CASRVGSNGNQPQHF. The sequenced CDR3 bases are TGTGCCAGTAGAGTCGGGTCCAATGGCAATCAGCCC.

This clone came up many times. CDR3 residues: CSADREGTDTQYF. Incomplete CDR3 DNA: TGCAGCGCCGACAGGGAAGGCACAGATACG. The chain joins TRBV29-1 to TRBJ2-3; TRBD1 matches at 7 bases. The CDR3 end falls 3 residues outside the read, so it is completed with the germline J gene. The CDR3 covers 13 residues. V shed 7 bases and J 1 base; nucleotides not matched to a gene: 5. Germline CDR1 and CDR2: SQVTM and ANQGSEA.

This clone was counted many times. The sequence runs out 3 residues before the end of the CDR3; the remainder is reconstructed from the germline J gene. This chain uses TRBV19 with TRBJ2-5; 7 nucleotides align to TRBD2. This CDR3 has 13 amino acids. The ends lost 5 bases at V and 4 bases at J; junction bases unmatched: 4. Germline lookup yields CDR1 LNHDA and CDR2 SQIVND (reference sequence). The CDR3 DNA, read in part, is TGTGCCAGTAGTCAAGGGAGGGGAGAGACC. Protein: CASSQGRGET. The CDR3 as a whole reads CASSQGRGETQYF. Supplemented by reference TRBV19 and TRBJ2-5, the full variable domain reads DGGITQSPKYLFRKEGQNVTLSCEQNLNHDAMYWYRQDPGQGLRLIYYSQIVNDFQKGDIAEGYSVSREKKESFPLTVTSAQKNPTAFYLCASSQGRGETQYFGPGTRLLVL.

This clone has a count of ten or more. The CDR3 extends 3 residues past the end of the read, so its final part is completed from the germline J gene. The rearrangement links TRBV5-1 to TRBJ2-3, with D hard to call. Germline loops: CDR1 SGHRS, CDR2 YFSETQ. The CDR3 consists of 14 residues. V was trimmed by 5 bases and J by 0 bases, leaving 10 bases between them. CDR3 protein: CASRTIGSTDTQYF. CDR3 DNA, as far as it was read: TGCGCCAGCAGGACAATCGGTAGCACAGATACG.

This clone has a count of ten or more. The CDR3 end is not reached by the read, which stops 3 residues before it; the germline J gene fills it in. Other DNA variants within this sample encode the same CDR3. The chain is built from TRBV18 and TRBJ1-3, with 10 bases fitting TRBD1. Germline V CDR1 and CDR2: KGHSH, LQKENI. After removal of 6 bases from V and 2 bases from J, the junction contained 4 bases not matched to a gene. The CDR3 covers 15 residues. The sequenced part of the CDR3 DNA is TGTGCCAGCTCGGCGACAGGGGGCACTGGAAACACC. Encoded protein: CASSATGGTGNT. The whole CDR3 reads CASSATGGTGNTIYF.

In this sample, this clone turned up many times. The part of the CDR3 DNA that was read is TGTGCCAGTAGTGACGTCTCGGGGGAAAAA. Encoded protein: CASSDVSGEK. The whole CDR3 sequence is CASSDVSGEKLFF. This rearrangement joins TRBV19 to TRBJ1-4, with D hard to call. The CDR3 end is not reached by the read, which stops 3 residues before it; the germline J gene fills it in. The CDR3 runs 13 residues. V lost 5 bases, J lost 8 bases, and 12 bases lay in between. Looked up from germline, CDR1 is LNHDA and CDR2 is SQIVND (reference sequence).

This clone has at least ten counts. The read falls 3 residues short of the CDR3 end, and the missing part is taken from the germline J gene. V gene TRBV2 combines with J gene TRBJ1-1; perhaps TRBD1 as D (5 bases). The CDR3 covers 13 residues. Trimming removed 6 bases from V and 2 bases from J, with 10 bases in between. CDR1 and CDR2 (germline): SNHLY, FYNNEI. CDR3 residues: CASSGDFNTEAFF. The covered CDR3 bases are TGTGCCAGCAGCGGGGACTTTAACACTGAA.

A few counts support this clone. Read sequence stops 3 residues before the CDR3 end, and the germline J gene provides the missing end. This rearrangement joins TRBV7-9 to TRBJ1-5; maybe TRBD1 (6 bases). The ends were cut back, 4 bases at V and 4 bases at J, with 11 bases in the middle. Germline CDR1 is SEHNR and CDR2 is FQNEAQ (reference sequence). The CDR3 is 14 amino acids. CDR3 region: CASSYGQTNQPQHF. Partial CDR3 DNA: TGTGCCAGCAGCTACGGACAGACTAATCAGCCC.

This clone showed up many times. From the germline J gene comes the end of the CDR3, since the read stops 3 residues before it. This chain connects TRBV7-6 to TRBJ2-7; 10 positions match TRBD2. Losses at the gene ends were 5 bases for V and 5 bases for J; bases not matched to a gene: 12. In germline, CDR1 is SGHVS, CDR2 FNYEAQ. The CDR3 is 16 residues long. The CDR3 protein is CASSPRIIAGGHEQYF. The covered CDR3 bases are TGTGCCAGCAGCCCACGTATCATAGCGGGAGGACACGAG. The entire variable domain, with the rest obtained from reference TRBV7-6 and TRBJ2-7, is as follows: GAGVSQSPRYKVTKRGQDVALRCDPISGHVSLYWYRQALGQGPEFLTYFNYEAQQDKSGLPNDRFSAERPEGSISTLTIQRTEQRDSAMYRCASSPRIIAGGHEQYFGPGTRLTVT.

This clone was detected ten times or more. CDR3 in amino acids: CASRPGQRNSGANVLTF. CDR3 bases read: TGTGCCAGCAGGCCGGGACAGAGAAACTCTGGGGCCAACGTC. The chain has TRBV12-3 or TRBV12-4 and TRBJ2-6; the match to TRBD1 covers 7 bases. The read terminates 3 residues ahead of where the CDR3 ends, so the germline J gene completes it. Trimming at V came to 6 bases and at J to 0 bases, leaving 8 bases not matched to a gene. The length of the CDR3 is 17 residues.

To note about this clone: The CDR3 is cut off 3 residues early in the read; its end comes from the germline J gene. The chain carries TRBV30 and TRBJ2-3, with 10 positions matching TRBD1. The CDR3 has 15 amino acids. Germline assignment: CDR1 GTSNPN and CDR2 SVGIG (reference sequence). The CDR3 protein is CAWSRGQGDGETQYF. The covered CDR3 bases are TGTGCCTGGAGTCGAGGACAGGGGGATGGAGAGACG.

This clone was recorded at least ten times. The read ends 3 residues before the CDR3 terminus; that terminus is restored from the germline J gene. The chain couples TRBV7-2 to TRBJ1-1; tentatively, D is TRBD1 (6 bases). The CDR3 covers 14 residues. Germline values: CDR1 SGHTA, CDR2 FQGNSA. V gave up 5 bases and J gave up 7 bases, with 17 bases separating them. The part of the CDR3 DNA that was read is TGTGCCAGCAGCCTCCTACAGGGAACAGGTGAA. Encoded protein: CASSLLQGTGE. The full CDR3 sequence reads CASSLLQGTGEAFF.

About this clone itself: The missing CDR3 end, 3 residues past where the read stops, is filled in from the germline J gene. This chain joins TRBV7-3 and TRBJ1-2, with unresolved D. This CDR3 comprises 15 residues. Germline V gene data show CDR1 as SGHTA and CDR2 as FQGTGA. Incomplete CDR3 DNA: TGTGCCAGCAGCTTAAGCGATCAGGCCACAGATACC. Translating gives CASSLSDQATDT. The full CDR3 reads CASSLSDQATDTYTF.

This clone was counted a few times. Sequencing ends 3 residues short of the CDR3 end; the germline J gene provides the rest. The V gene is TRBV5-6, the J gene TRBJ1-2, with D possibly matching TRBD1 (5 bases). V lost 1 base, J lost 4 bases, and 14 bases lay in between. In germline, CDR1 is SGHDT, CDR2 YYEEEE. This CDR3 is built from 15 residues. The CDR3 DNA, read in part, is TGTGCCAGCAGCTTGAGGGGAGGCTATCTCTATGGC. As protein: CASSLRGGYLYG. The whole CDR3 sequence is CASSLRGGYLYGYTF.

With respect to this clone: A much larger clone sits a single nucleotide away, making a read error possible. The read ends 3 residues shy of where the CDR3 ends; the end is completed using the germline J gene. J is TRBJ1-4 and V is TRBV6-7; perhaps TRBD1 as D (6 bases). TRBV6-7 is an open reading frame whose function is uncertain. This CDR3 spans 19 amino acids. The CDR3 DNA, read in part, is TGTGCCAGCAGACCTATGGACAGAACATCGGACTCTGGGGCCAACGTA. Its protein is CASRPMDRTSDSGANV. The full-length CDR3 reads as CASRPMDRTSDSGANVLFF.

This clone came up a few times. The read terminates 3 residues before the CDR3 end, so the remaining end is supplied by the germline J gene. The genes are TRBV2 and TRBJ1-4; 8 bases are a match to TRBD1. The CDR3 spans 16 residues. V was pared by 6 bases and J by 3 bases, with 9 bases of the junction left unmatched. Germline V gives CDR1 SNHLY, CDR2 FYNNEI. CDR3 bases read: TGTGCCAGCAGGGATACCTTGGGACAGGCTAATGAAAAA. This translates into CASRDTLGQANEK. In full, the CDR3 is CASRDTLGQANEKLFF.

This clone came up a few times. Read sequence stops 3 residues before the CDR3 end, and the germline J gene provides the missing end. The chain carries TRBV7-9 and TRBJ1-2; TRBD1 aligns across 10 bases. Germline CDR1 reads SEHNR; CDR2 reads FQNEAQ (reference sequence). The CDR3 is 15 residues long. CDR3 bases read: TGTGCCAGCAGCCCCGTCAGGACAGGGGGGATCGGC. Translation: CASSPVRTGGIG. The entire CDR3 is CASSPVRTGGIGYTF.

This clone was counted ten times or more. The sequence runs out 3 residues before the end of the CDR3; the remainder is reconstructed from the germline J gene. The chain combines TRBV7-6 with TRBJ2-3, with 8 bases fitting TRBD1. Trimming took 5 bases from V and 1 from J; bases not matched to a gene: 5. This CDR3 contains 15 residues. Looked up from germline, CDR1 is SGHVS and CDR2 is FNYEAQ. The DNA read from the CDR3 is TGTGCCAGCAGCCTCACAGGGGGAGGCACAGATACG. This translates into CASSLTGGGTDT. The whole CDR3 region reads CASSLTGGGTDTQYF. Using reference TRBV7-6 and TRBJ2-3 for the parts outside the CDR3, the full variable domain is GAGVSQSPRYKVTKRGQDVALRCDPISGHVSLYWYRQALGQGPEFLTYFNYEAQQDKSGLPNDRFSAERPEGSISTLTIQRTEQRDSAMYRCASSLTGGGTDTQYFGPGTRLTVL.

This clone was seen repeatedly, ten times or more. CDR3 protein: CASSRDRLDGYTF. CDR3 bases read: TGTGCCAGCAGCCGGGACAGGCTTGATGGC. The chain couples TRBV5-6 to TRBJ1-2; 8 bases are shared with TRBD1. The read falls 3 residues short of the CDR3 end, and the missing part is taken from the germline J gene. The CDR3 loop spans 13 amino acids. Germline CDR1 reads SGHDT; CDR2 reads YYEEEE. V shed 4 bases, J shed 6 bases, and the junction held 5 bases outside the gene matches. The full variable domain, rest sourced from reference TRBV5-6 and TRBJ1-2, is DAGVTQSPTHLIKTRGQQVTLRCSPKSGHDTVSWYQQALGQGPQFIFQYYEEEERQRGNFPDRFSGHQFPNYSSELNVNALLLGDSALYLCASSRDRLDGYTFGSGTRLTVV.

The sample holds many counts of this clone. CDR3 DNA, as far as it was read: TGTGCTAGTGGTTTGCCTCAACAGGGAAACACC. Its protein is CASGLPQQGNT. The CDR3 reads in full as CASGLPQQGNTIYF. The J gene is TRBJ1-3, the V gene TRBV12-5, with D hard to call. Read sequence stops 3 residues before the CDR3 end, and the germline J gene provides the missing end. The V and J ends lost 2 bases and 4 bases respectively, with 9 bases between them. Germline lookup yields CDR1 LGHNT and CDR2 FRNRAP. The CDR3 is 14 amino acids. Looking up the rest from reference TRBV12-5 and TRBJ1-3 gives the full variable domain: DARVTQTPRHKVTEMGQEVTMRCQPILGHNTVFWYRQTMMQGLELLAYFRNRAPLDDSGMPKDRFSAEMPDATLATLKIQPSEPRDSAVYFCASGLPQQGNTIYFGEGSWLTVV.

The table lists this clone with many counts. Sequencing ends 3 residues short of the CDR3 end; the germline J gene provides the rest. This chain uses TRBV20-1 with TRBJ1-2; D is perhaps TRBD1 (5 bases). Trimming removed 0 bases at V and 6 bases at J, with 14 bases between. Looked up from germline, CDR1 is DFQATT and CDR2 is SNEGSKA (reference sequence). The CDR3 spans 14 residues. The CDR3 protein is CSARDLRTWDGYTF. The sequenced CDR3 bases are TGCAGTGCTAGAGACCTCAGGACATGGGATGGC.